These 22 T cell receptor beta chains originate from one sample sequenced in a study of shared clonotypes between healthy human individuals (dated by TCRdb to the early 2020s). The method was the immunoSEQ multiplex PCR assay. The table was pulled from immuneACCESS by TCRdb, which kept in-frame rearrangements only. Such tables lose some clones; where checked, under half of the loss comes from unresolved V genes, and the rest has no known cause. The sample records approximately 340,000 clones, around 74% of which are singletons. The top ten constitute about 9.3% of the sample. The sequenced sample was memory CD4+ T cells sorted from blood. This sample's cell subset or site label indicates: CD45RA-negative fraction. The origin of the receptors is a man aged 25-45 years in good health.

The chain recombines TRBV6-1 with TRBJ1-5; possibly TRBD1 for D (6 bases). CDR1 is MNHNS and CDR2 is SASEGT in the germline V gene. This CDR3 is built from 16 residues. Trimming cost V 1 base and J 7 bases, with 17 bases left between them. The CDR3 protein is CASSEEVTRGWQPQHF. The CDR3 DNA reads TGTGCCAGCAGTGAAGAGGTTACCAGGGGCTGGCAGCCCCAGCATTTT.

The chain has TRBV27 and TRBJ1-1; D possibly corresponds to TRBD1 (5 bases). V lost 9 bases and J 1 base, leaving 15 bases between the germline ends. CDR1 is MNHEY, CDR2 SMNVEV, per germline (reference sequence). CDR3 length equals 14 residues. Written as DNA, the CDR3 is TGTGCCAGTCGGGGACGGAACCCGAACACTGAAGCTTTCTTT. Amino acid sequence: CASRGRNPNTEAFF.

The genes are TRBV5-1 and TRBJ2-1, with 12 bases aligning to TRBD2. Germline values: CDR1 SGHRS, CDR2 YFSETQ. The CDR3 is 16 residues long. The trim removed 4 bases at V and 8 bases at J, leaving 10 bases unmatched. CDR3 in amino acids: CASSPHQTSGSYEQFF. The CDR3 region has the DNA TGCGCCAGCAGCCCACATCAGACTAGCGGGAGCTATGAGCAGTTCTTC.

V gene TRBV5-1 combines with J gene TRBJ2-1, with a weak D call TRBD2 (6 bases). The CDR3 sequence is 14 residues long. Germline CDR1 reads SGHRS; CDR2 reads YFSETQ. Deletions cut 4 bases from V and 0 bases from J, with 8 bases between. Here the CDR3 DNA reads TGCGCCAGCAGCCCCGGGAGCTCCTACAATGAGCAGTTCTTC. It is translated as CASSPGSSYNEQFF.

V is TRBV2 and J is TRBJ2-1; 8 bases agree with TRBD1. The CDR3 runs 14 residues. V lost 7 bases, J lost 3 bases, and 5 bases stayed unmatched. Germline values: CDR1 SNHLY, CDR2 FYNNEI. The CDR3 DNA reads as TGTGCCAGCAATCGACAGGGGAGCTACAATGAGCAGTTCTTC. Translation gives CASNRQGSYNEQFF.

The chain carries TRBV18 and TRBJ1-6; tentative D call: TRBD1 (6 bases). The CDR3 is 15 residues long. V gave up 3 bases and J gave up 7 bases, with 13 bases separating them. Germline CDR1 KGHSH, CDR2 LQKENI. As DNA, the CDR3 is TGTGCCAGCTCACCGGGAGGACAGAGCAATTCACCCCTCCACTTT. Translating it yields CASSPGGQSNSPLHF.

This clone has more than one count but fewer than ten. The chain joins TRBV7-9 to TRBJ2-6; D ambiguous. The CDR3 runs to 11 residues. With 9 bases removed from V and 1 base from J, the gap between germline ends came to 1 base. The germline gives CDR1 SEHNR, CDR2 FQNEAQ (reference sequence). The DNA for the CDR3 is TGTGCCAGTTCTGGGGCCAACGTCCTGACTTTC. Encoded protein: CASSGANVLTF.

A few counts support this clone. The chain employs TRBV10-2 and TRBJ2-1; 9 bases align to TRBD2. In germline, CDR1 is WSHSY, CDR2 SAAADI. The CDR3 runs to 16 residues. V lost 3 bases to trimming and J lost 4 bases; unmatched junction nucleotides: 7. CDR3 region: CASSDLTSGSYNEQFF. The CDR3 nucleotides are TGCGCCAGCAGTGACCTTACTAGCGGGTCGTACAATGAGCAGTTCTTC.

Remarks on this clone: Other DNA variants within this sample encode the same CDR3. This chain joins TRBV7-9 and TRBJ2-2; D is undetermined. The CDR3 runs 13 residues. The V gene lost 5 bases and the J gene lost 4 bases, with 8 bases spanning the gap. Germline-derived CDR1 and CDR2 are SEHNR and FQNEAQ (reference sequence). For the CDR3, the DNA is TGTGCCAGCAGCACCACGTCCACCGGGGAGCTGTTTTTT. This encodes CASSTTSTGELFF.

This clone was found a few times. Other DNA sequences in this specimen translate into the identical CDR3. The chain carries TRBV18 and TRBJ1-3; D is uncertain. The CDR3 loop spans 14 amino acids. The V gene's germline CDR1 is KGHSH and CDR2 LQKENI. V lost 0 bases, J lost 4 bases, and 7 bases lay in between. CDR3: CASSPPQTGNTIYF. The CDR3 nucleotides are TGTGCCAGCTCACCACCCCAGACAGGAAACACCATATATTTT.

This chain connects TRBV5-1 to TRBJ2-4, with D maybe TRBD1 (6 bases). CDR3 length: 16 residues. Germline V lookup: CDR1 SGHRS, CDR2 YFSETQ. V was clipped by 3 bases and J by 0 bases, with 13 bases between them. CDR3 coding DNA: TGCGCCAGCAGCTCCACAGGGATGATAGCCAAAAACATTCAGTACTTC. As protein: CASSSTGMIAKNIQYF.

The sample holds a few counts of this clone. This rearrangement joins TRBV7-6 to TRBJ2-1; 11 bases line up with TRBD2. The V segment lost 4 bases and the J segment 7 bases; nucleotides outside the gene matches: 12. Germline V CDR1 and CDR2: SGHVS, FNYEAQ. The CDR3 covers 17 residues. CDR3 in DNA: TGTGCCAGCAGCTCGGTAGCGGGAGGGGGCCCGTCAAATGAGCAGTTCTTC. Protein product: CASSSVAGGGPSNEQFF.

In DNA, the CDR3 is TGTGCCAGCAGCGTAGACGTTGGGACTAGCGGATCTAGCACAGATACGCAGTATTTT. It is translated as CASSVDVGTSGSSTDTQYF. The V and J genes are TRBV9 and TRBJ2-3; 11 nucleotides line up with TRBD2. The CDR3 loop spans 19 amino acids. V gave up 0 bases and J gave up 0 bases; unmatched junction bases: 9. Germline CDR1 reads SGDLS; CDR2 reads YYNGEE.

The gene calls are TRBV5-1 and TRBJ2-7, with D possibly matching TRBD2 (6 bases). The germline gives CDR1 SGHRS, CDR2 YFSETQ. The CDR3 extends over 15 amino acids. V lost 5 bases and J 4 bases, leaving 19 bases between the germline ends. CDR3 sequence reads: CASSPSGGTGYEQYF. The CDR3 DNA sequence: TGCGCCAGCAGTCCGTCTGGGGGGACGGGGTACGAGCAGTACTTC.

The CDR3 DNA is TGCGCCAGCAGCTACGGGACCGACTCCTACGAGCAGTACTTC. Amino acids: CASSYGTDSYEQYF. The chain recombines TRBV5-1 with TRBJ2-7; tentatively, D is TRBD1 or TRBD2 (5 bases each). CDR3 size: 14 residues. Germline values: CDR1 SGHRS, CDR2 YFSETQ. The V gene lost 3 bases and the J gene lost 0 bases, with 10 bases spanning the gap.

This rearrangement joins TRBV11-2 to TRBJ1-2; D is unclear. The ends were cut back, 7 bases at V and 2 bases at J, with 11 bases in the middle. CDR3 length: 13 amino acids. From germline, CDR1 is SGHAT and CDR2 FQNNGV. CDR3 sequence (DNA): TGTGCCAGCACGCGACTCGGGAACTATGGCTACACCTTC. It specifies CASTRLGNYGYTF.

This clone occurred a few times. The V and J genes are TRBV29-1 and TRBJ2-1; D is uncertain. CDR1 is SQVTM and CDR2 is ANQGSEA in the germline V gene. Trimming left V 0 bases short and J 4 bases short, with 10 bases between. The CDR3 has 14 amino acids. The CDR3 bases are TGCAGCGTTGAAGAAGTGGCGGTTTACAATGAGCAGTTCTTC. Translation: CSVEEVAVYNEQFF.

V is TRBV4-1 and J is TRBJ2-1, with TRBD2 matching over 13 bases. Germline CDR1 MGHRA, CDR2 YSYEKL. With 2 bases clipped from V and 0 bases from J, the junction kept 7 bases outside the gene matches. The CDR3 has 19 residues. The CDR3: CASSQYRTSGRSSYNEQFF. The DNA of the CDR3 is TGCGCCAGCAGCCAATATAGGACTAGCGGGAGAAGCTCCTACAATGAGCAGTTCTTC.

This clone was counted at least ten times. The rearrangement links TRBV6-5 to TRBJ2-7, with 9 bases fitting TRBD1. Germline CDR1 reads MNHEY; CDR2 reads SVGAGI. The CDR3 length is 13 residues. The V segment lost 2 bases and the J segment 5 bases; nucleotides outside the gene matches: 1. The CDR3 loop is CASSYDRGNEQYF. Written as DNA, the CDR3 is TGTGCCAGCAGTTACGACAGGGGGAACGAGCAGTACTTC.

This clone was found a few times. The chain carries TRBV4-2 and TRBJ2-3; TRBD2 agrees at 14 bases. This CDR3 region has 16 residues. V was clipped by 3 bases and J by 5 bases; unmatched bases: 4. Germline V CDR1 and CDR2: LGHNA, YNFKEQ. CDR3 in DNA: TGTGCCAGCAGCCAGTCCGGGACTAGCGGGAGAGATACGCAGTATTTT. Translating gives CASSQSGTSGRDTQYF.

The CDR3 sequence is CASSYTRYNEQFF. The CDR3 DNA sequence: TGTGCCAGCAGCTATACTAGGTACAATGAGCAGTTCTTC. The chain employs TRBV5-6 and TRBJ2-1, with a weak D call TRBD2 (5 bases). CDR3 length equals 13 residues. Germline V gene sequence: CDR1 SGHDT, CDR2 YYEEEE. V lost 3 bases and J 4 bases, leaving 8 bases between the germline ends.

This clone was seen a few times. The same CDR3 also results from other DNA sequences found in this sample. This chain links TRBV18 with TRBJ2-7, with 7 bases aligning to TRBD1. Germline CDR1 KGHSH, CDR2 LQKENI. The CDR3 is 13 amino acids. The J segment lost 2 bases and the V segment lost 3 bases, leaving 1 base of the junction unmatched. CDR3 in amino acids: CASSPGQTYEQYF. Here the CDR3 DNA reads TGTGCCAGCTCACCGGGACAGACCTACGAGCAGTACTTC.